This entry lists 14 T cell receptor beta chains sequenced from one sample in a study of early T cells in non-severe SARS-CoV-2 infection. TCRdb analysed the 5' RACE reads with MiXCR anew, one entry per CDR3 protein. The sample carries about 67,000 distinct CDR3 sequences, around a tenth recorded once. Sequenced input: whole blood. The receptors stem from an adult who was a healthcare worker with PCR-confirmed SARS-CoV-2 infection or an uninfected control (not recorded which).

This clonotype occurred many times. V and J are TRBV21-1 and TRBJ2-7; no DNA check was done on the table's D call, TRBD1. TRBV21-1 is termed a pseudogene. CDR3 length: 16 amino acids. The DNA of the CDR3 is TGTGCCAGCAGCAAAGCTGAGGGGCCGGGGTCCTACGAGCAGTACTTC. The encoded protein is CASSKAEGPGSYEQYF.

V and J are TRBV11-3 and TRBJ2-7; 14 nucleotides match TRBD2. Trimming took 4 bases from V and 7 from J; bases not matched to a gene: 15. The CDR3 covers 18 residues. CDR1 is SGHNT and CDR2 is YENEEA in the germline V gene. CDR3: CASSSGLAGGHASEEQYF. CDR3 sequence (DNA): TGTGCCAGCAGCTCCGGACTAGCGGGAGGTCATGCTTCCGAAGAGCAGTACTTC. Using reference TRBV11-3 and TRBJ2-7 for the parts outside the CDR3, the full variable domain is EAGVVQSPRYKIIEKKQPVAFWCNPISGHNTLYWYLQNLGQGPELLIRYENEEAVDDSQLPKDRFSAERLKGVDSTLKIQPAELGDSAVYLCASSSGLAGGHASEEQYFGPGTRLTVT.

The chain is built from TRBV9 and TRBJ2-1; 7 nucleotides align to TRBD1. CDR1 SGDLS and CDR2 YYNGEE come from the germline V gene. Trimming took 0 bases from V and 4 from J; bases not matched to a gene: 4. The CDR3 has 15 residues. CDR3 residues: CASSVEGQLYNEQFF. The CDR3 bases are TGTGCCAGCAGCGTAGAGGGACAGTTGTACAATGAGCAGTTCTTC.

In nucleotides, the CDR3 is TGTGCCAGCAGCCCACAAACCGCCTACAATGAGCAGTTCTTC. Amino acid sequence: CASSPQTAYNEQFF. The chain couples TRBV6-6 to TRBJ2-1, with D unresolved. The CDR3 contains 14 residues. V shed 6 bases and J shed 2 bases, with 11 bases lying between them. Germline loops: CDR1 MNHNY, CDR2 SVGAGI (reference sequence).

This rearrangement joins TRBV24-1 to TRBJ2-2; 12 positions match TRBD1. Trimming took 3 bases from V and 7 from J; bases not matched to a gene: 5. CDR1 is KGHDR and CDR2 is SFDVKD in the germline V gene. The CDR3 has 16 residues. The CDR3 reads CATSDAGTGGFGELFF. The CDR3 DNA reads TGTGCCACCAGTGATGCCGGGACAGGGGGCTTCGGGGAGCTGTTTTTT.

This sequence joins TRBV6-1 and TRBJ2-1; D gene ambiguous. This CDR3 spans 11 amino acids. The germline V and J ends were trimmed by 0 bases and 11 bases, with 5 bases remaining between them. Germline-derived CDR1 and CDR2 are MNHNS and SASEGT. The CDR3 DNA reads as TGTGCCAGCAGTGAAGCTTACCAGCAGTTCTTC. Its protein product is CASSEAYQQFF.

This rearrangement joins TRBV29-1 to TRBJ2-1, with 9 bases aligning to TRBD2. CDR3 length: 15 residues. V shed 3 bases and J 2 bases; nucleotides not matched to a gene: 5. The germline gives CDR1 SQVTM, CDR2 ANQGSEA. The CDR3 loop reads CSVEEGGRAYNEQFF. The CDR3 DNA is TGCAGCGTTGAGGAGGGCGGGAGGGCCTACAATGAGCAGTTCTTC.

This clonotype has more than one count but fewer than ten. V and J are TRBV11-2 and TRBJ2-7, with D perhaps matching TRBD2 (6 bases). Trimming removed 4 bases from V and 5 bases from J, with 21 bases in between. This CDR3 is built from 16 residues. Germline loops: CDR1 SGHAT, CDR2 FQNNGV. CDR3 protein: CASSWGDRLRSDEQYF. The CDR3 DNA sequence: TGTGCCAGCAGCTGGGGGGACCGTCTCCGCTCGGACGAGCAGTACTTC.

The genes are TRBV5-1 and TRBJ2-3; possible D gene TRBD2, 6 bases. The CDR3 totals 14 residues. V was pared by 6 bases and J by 6 bases, with 17 bases between. CDR1 and CDR2 from the germline V gene are SGHRS and YFSETQ. Here the CDR3 DNA reads TGCGCCAGCAATGCTGCCGGGAGTATGGATACGCAGTATTTT. This gives the protein CASNAAGSMDTQYF.

There are many counts of this clonotype. The rearrangement uses TRBV7-2 and TRBJ2-1; 11 bases agree with TRBD1. The CDR3 length is 17 residues. V lost 5 bases and J lost 10; bases outside the gene matches: 16. Germline V gives CDR1 SGHTA, CDR2 FQGNSA. The CDR3 bases are TGTGCCAGCAGCCCGCCCCCCGGGACAGGGGGTTGGAGCGAGCAGTTCTTC. It codes for CASSPPPGTGGWSEQFF.

This clonotype was seen many times. The chain carries TRBV7-9 and TRBJ2-7; TRBD2 aligns across 8 bases. Germline V lookup: CDR1 SEHNR, CDR2 FQNEAQ (reference sequence). The CDR3 extends over 14 amino acids. V lost 4 bases, J lost 0 bases, and 2 bases stayed unmatched. CDR3 coding DNA: TGTGCCAGCAGCTCCGGGACTAGCTCCTACGAGCAGTACTTC. This encodes CASSSGTSSYEQYF.

As DNA, the CDR3 is TGCAGTGCTAGGGGATTTCAGGGGGCCTACGAGCAGTACTTC. Amino acids: CSARGFQGAYEQYF. The chain uses TRBV20-1 and TRBJ2-7, with 7 positions matching TRBD1. The CDR3 runs to 14 residues. CDR1 is DFQATT, CDR2 SNEGSKA, per germline (reference sequence). V gave up 3 bases and J gave up 2 bases; unmatched junction bases: 7.

In its sample, this clonotype was seen many times. The rearrangement joins TRBV6-6 to TRBJ2-7, with D uncertain. Germline CDR1 and CDR2: MNHNY and SVGAGI (reference sequence). Trimming removed 2 bases from V and 2 bases from J, with 13 bases in between. CDR3 length: 15 residues. The CDR3: CASSYPPRATYEQYF. As DNA, the CDR3 is TGTGCCAGCAGTTACCCCCCCCGGGCTACCTACGAGCAGTACTTC.

This clonotype was seen at least ten times. V gene TRBV14 combines with J gene TRBJ2-7, with D perhaps matching TRBD2 (5 bases). The length of the CDR3 is 13 residues. Germline CDR1 and CDR2: SGHDN and FVKESK. Trimming removed 4 bases from V and 2 bases from J, with 9 bases in between. The chain's CDR3 is CASSPGLTYEQYF. CDR3 coding DNA: TGTGCCAGCAGCCCCGGACTGACCTACGAGCAGTACTTC. The variable domain in full, with the rest retrieved from reference TRBV14 and TRBJ2-7, is EAGVTQFPSHSVIEKGQTVTLRCDPISGHDNLYWYRRVMGKEIKFLLHFVKESKQDESGMPNNRFLAERTGGTYSTLKVQPAELEDSGVYFCASSPGLTYEQYFGPGTRLTVT.